The 16 T cell receptor beta chains in this list originate from one sample, sequenced in a study of cytomegalovirus exposure and HLA in healthy donors. Using immunoSEQ multiplex PCR, the repertoire was profiled, and TCRdb retains in-frame clones only, with some absent. There are some 190,000 clones in the sample; about 82% occur only once, and more than 1.4% lies in the top ten. The sequencing sample was made of PBMCs. The receptors originated from a woman aged 18-29 years in good health and CMV-seronegative.

This clone is a singleton in its sample. The V call is TRBV19, the J call TRBJ1-1, with D maybe TRBD1 (5 bases). V gave up 3 bases and J gave up 9 bases, with 14 bases separating them. This CDR3 has 13 residues. In germline, CDR1 is LNHDA, CDR2 SQIVND (reference sequence). The CDR3 loop is CASSIKGIYQAFF. In DNA, the CDR3 is TGTGCCAGTAGTATCAAGGGGATTTACCAAGCTTTCTTT.

The gene calls are TRBV5-1 and TRBJ2-1; 10 bases map to TRBD2. This CDR3 contains 15 residues. CDR1 and CDR2 from the germline V gene are SGHRS and YFSETQ. V dropped 0 bases and J dropped 11; count of bases not matched to a gene: 8. The CDR3 loop reads CASSLDLAGVDKQFF. CDR3 in DNA: TGCGCCAGCAGCTTGGACCTAGCGGGAGTCGATAAGCAGTTCTTC.

The chain links TRBV7-9 to TRBJ2-1; the match to TRBD2 covers 10 bases. Germline V gene sequence: CDR1 SEHNR, CDR2 FQNEAQ (reference sequence). V was pared by 5 bases and J by 6 bases, with 7 bases of the junction left unmatched. This CDR3 is 15 amino acids long. The CDR3 region is CASSPRTSGLNEQFF. The CDR3 DNA reads as TGTGCCAGCAGCCCCAGGACTAGCGGCCTCAATGAGCAGTTCTTC.

This clone has just a few counts. The chain has TRBV29-1 and TRBJ1-2; D not certain. V was pared by 4 bases and J by 4 bases, with 10 bases between. Germline V lookup: CDR1 SQVTM, CDR2 ANQGSEA. The CDR3 is made up of 12 amino acids. CDR3 nucleotide sequence: TGCAGCGTTGGGGCAGACGTCTATGGCTACACCTTC. This sequence encodes CSVGADVYGYTF.

The chain carries TRBV2 and TRBJ2-7; 7 nucleotides line up with TRBD1. The CDR3 sequence is 12 residues long. J gave up 7 bases and V 6 bases, and 6 bases lay outside the gene matches. Germline V CDR1 and CDR2: SNHLY, FYNNEI. For the CDR3, the DNA is TGTGCCAGCAGCACCACAGGGGCTGAGCAGTACTTC. Protein sequence: CASSTTGAEQYF.

The rearrangement uses TRBV5-1 and TRBJ2-7; weak D call: TRBD2 (7 bases). The CDR3 contains 15 residues. Germline values: CDR1 SGHRS, CDR2 YFSETQ. Deletions cut 2 bases from V and 7 bases from J, with 19 bases between. CDR3 sequence reads: CASSFNTGGGLEQYF. CDR3 DNA sequence: TGCGCCAGCAGCTTCAACACGGGGGGCGGACTGGAGCAGTACTTC.

The chain employs TRBV5-1 and TRBJ2-3; 7 bases map to TRBD1. After removal of 4 bases from V and 1 base from J, the junction contained 3 bases not matched to a gene. CDR1 and CDR2 from the germline V gene are SGHRS and YFSETQ. The CDR3 totals 14 residues. For the CDR3, the DNA is TGCGCCAGCAGCGGTCAGGGGGGCACAGATACGCAGTATTTT. Its translation: CASSGQGGTDTQYF.

J is TRBJ2-5 and V is TRBV25-1; D gene uncertain. The CDR3 covers 14 residues. Germline V CDR1 and CDR2: MGHDK, SYGVNS. V lost 1 base and J lost 5, with 11 bases in between. CDR3: CASSELKSRETQYF. In nucleotides, the CDR3 is TGTGCCAGCAGTGAATTAAAGTCCAGGGAGACCCAGTACTTC.

This chain uses TRBV5-1 with TRBJ2-3, with 11 positions matching TRBD2. The ends lost 1 base at V and 5 bases at J; junction bases unmatched: 12. The germline gives CDR1 SGHRS, CDR2 YFSETQ. The CDR3 extends over 18 amino acids. The CDR3 is CASSLPLTSGGHGDTQYF. The CDR3 DNA sequence: TGCGCCAGCAGCTTGCCCCTTACTAGCGGGGGACATGGAGATACGCAGTATTTT.

This chain connects TRBV9 to TRBJ2-1; D may be TRBD2 (5 bases). The germline V gene encodes CDR1 SGDLS and CDR2 YYNGEE. Between the trimmed V and J ends, which lost 0 bases and 10 bases, there was a span of 11 bases. The length of the CDR3 is 13 residues. DNA for the CDR3: TGTGCCAGCAGCGTAGCTGTCTCGGGGGAGCAGTTCTTC. Its protein is CASSVAVSGEQFF.

The gene calls are TRBV5-1 and TRBJ2-7; a weak D match, TRBD1 (6 bases). Germline CDR1 is SGHRS and CDR2 is YFSETQ. Deletions cut 2 bases from V and 0 bases from J, with 9 bases between. CDR3 length: 14 amino acids. The CDR3 coding sequence is TGCGCCAGCAGCTTACAGGGTCTCTCCTACGAGCAGTACTTC. It is translated as CASSLQGLSYEQYF.

CDR3 in DNA: TGCAGCGTTGAAGGGAAAGGGGGAACTGAAGCTTTCTTT. The encoded protein is CSVEGKGGTEAFF. The chain recombines TRBV29-1 with TRBJ1-1; maybe TRBD1 (6 bases). The CDR3 loop spans 13 amino acids. Trimming stripped 1 base from V and 5 bases from J, with 11 bases between. Germline CDR1 reads SQVTM; CDR2 reads ANQGSEA.

The rearrangement uses TRBV28 and TRBJ2-7; D not resolved. V lost 4 bases to trimming and J lost 9 bases, with 13 bases between them. This CDR3 is built from 12 residues. Germline loops: CDR1 MDHEN, CDR2 SYDVKM. The CDR3, as DNA: TGTGCCAGCAGTTCCCCCCTATTAGTGCAGTACTTC. Residues: CASSSPLLVQYF.

V and J are TRBV23-1 and TRBJ2-3, with 10 bases aligning to TRBD1. TRBV23-1 is an open reading frame whose function is uncertain. V lost 0 bases and J lost 4; bases outside the gene matches: 13. The CDR3 has 19 amino acids. CDR3 protein: CASSQSGGPGTGEPDTQYF. In DNA form, the CDR3 reads TGCGCCAGCAGTCAATCCGGGGGGCCCGGGACAGGGGAACCAGATACGCAGTATTTT.

This clone was found a few times. This chain links TRBV5-1 with TRBJ2-7, with 12 bases identical to TRBD2. The CDR3 sequence is 16 residues long. Per the germline V gene, CDR1 is SGHRS and CDR2 is YFSETQ. Unmatched junction bases numbered 4, after V lost 3 bases and J lost 0 bases. The CDR3 DNA is TGCGCCAGCAGCTCTCCTAGCGGGGGGGACTCCTACGAGCAGTACTTC. Its translation is CASSSPSGGDSYEQYF.

The V call is TRBV12-5, the J call TRBJ1-1; maybe TRBD1 (6 bases). V was shortened by 1 base and J by 2 bases, with 11 bases between the two germline ends. The CDR3 loop spans 15 amino acids. CDR1 and CDR2 from the germline V gene are LGHNT and FRNRAP. The CDR3: CASGLGRQVNTEAFF. The CDR3 nucleotides are TGTGCTAGTGGTTTGGGACGACAGGTAAACACTGAAGCTTTCTTT.